This T cell receptor (beta chain) was sequenced during a study of T cells after yellow fever vaccination. This clonotype was picked up many times. No antigen is known for it. V was clipped by 6 bases and J by 0 bases, with 18 bases between them. This CDR3 is 18 amino acids long. Germline CDR1 and CDR2: MNHEY and SVGAGI. Each CDR3 protein is one row after TCRdb ran MiXCR on the 5' RACE reads. The table lists a few hundred thousand distinct CDR3 sequences, around 12% of them singletons. Study conclusions and caveats: FACS-sorted repertoires might harbor abundant contaminating clonotypes from the bulk population. Few clonotypes appeared in both CD4 and CD8 compartments.

The TCR sequence derives from a young man who received the YFV17D yellow fever vaccine. The chain links TRBV6-5 to TRBJ2-6; D may match TRBD1 or TRBD2 (6 bases each). The sample in question was CD4+ T cells sorted from PBMCs, obtained 15 days after the yellow fever booster vaccination. CDR3: CASRNRPGAISGANVLTF. CDR3 nucleotide sequence: TGTGCCAGCAGGAACAGGCCGGGGGCTATCTCTGGGGCCAACGTCCTGACTTTC.